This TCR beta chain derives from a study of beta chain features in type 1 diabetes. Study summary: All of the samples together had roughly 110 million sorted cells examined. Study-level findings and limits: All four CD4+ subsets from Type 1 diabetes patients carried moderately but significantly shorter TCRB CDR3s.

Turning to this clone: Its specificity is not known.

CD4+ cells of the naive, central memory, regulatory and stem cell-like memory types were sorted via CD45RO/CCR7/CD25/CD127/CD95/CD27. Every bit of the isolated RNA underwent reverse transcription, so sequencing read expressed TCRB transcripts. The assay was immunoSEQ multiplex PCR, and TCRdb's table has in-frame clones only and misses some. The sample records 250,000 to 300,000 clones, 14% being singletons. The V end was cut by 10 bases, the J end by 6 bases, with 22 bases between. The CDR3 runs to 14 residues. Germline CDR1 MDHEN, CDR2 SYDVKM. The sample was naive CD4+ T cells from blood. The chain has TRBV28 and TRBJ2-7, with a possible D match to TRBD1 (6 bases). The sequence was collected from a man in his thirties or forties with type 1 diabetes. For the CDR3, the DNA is TGTGCCACCAGAGTTATGGGGGCTCGGATCGAGCAGTACTTC. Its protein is CATRVMGARIEQYF. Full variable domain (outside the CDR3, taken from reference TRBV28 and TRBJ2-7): DVKVTQSSRYLVKRTGEKVFLECVQDMDHENMFWYRQDPGLGLRLIYFSYDVKMKEKGDIPEGYSVSREKKERFSLILESASTNQTSMYLCATRVMGARIEQYFGPGTRLTVT.